The next 4 T cell receptor beta chains were all read from a single sample in a study of T cell responses to AZD1222 COVID-19 vaccine. Here immunoSEQ multiplex PCR was the method, and the copy in TCRdb shows in-frame clones only, minus some. The repertoire holds about 130,000 clones, with over 85% as singletons. The source material was peripheral blood, sampled 28 days after the second AZD1222 dose. The receptors were gathered from an adult who received the AZD1222 COVID-19 vaccine.

The chain uses TRBV5-1 and TRBJ1-4, with TRBD1 identical over 11 bases. The CDR3 covers 13 residues. V was clipped by 4 bases and J by 10 bases; unmatched bases: 3. Germline CDR1 and CDR2: SGHRS and YFSETQ. CDR3 loop: CASSEGQGVKLFF. CDR3 DNA sequence: TGCGCCAGCAGCGAGGGACAGGGGGTAAAACTGTTTTTT.

The J gene is TRBJ1-1, the V gene TRBV2; 7 positions match TRBD1. Trimming cost V 8 bases and J 1 base; bases outside gene matches: 1. Per the germline V gene, CDR1 is SNHLY and CDR2 is FYNNEI. The CDR3 loop spans 12 amino acids. The CDR3 is CASAGGNTEAFF. The CDR3 nucleotides are TGTGCCAGCGCAGGGGGGAACACTGAAGCTTTCTTT.

This clone has a single count. This rearrangement joins TRBV4-3 to TRBJ2-7, with 8 bases aligning to TRBD1. The CDR3 sequence is 13 residues long. In germline, CDR1 is LGHNA, CDR2 YSLEER. The J segment lost 2 bases and the V segment lost 4 bases, leaving 1 base of the junction unmatched. CDR3: CASSRDRPYEQYF. The CDR3 DNA follows: TGCGCCAGCAGCCGGGACAGGCCCTACGAGCAGTACTTC.

The CDR3 bases are TGTGCCAGCAGCCAAGACTACACTGAAGCTTTCTTT. As protein: CASSQDYTEAFF. The gene calls are TRBV5-4 and TRBJ1-1; D unresolved. The CDR3 has 12 residues. V gave up 4 bases and J gave up 3 bases, with 7 bases separating them. Germline CDR1 SGHNT, CDR2 YYREEE (reference sequence).